This T cell receptor (beta chain) is drawn from a study of cytomegalovirus exposure and HLA in healthy donors. Points on this clone: Antigen: not known.

The PCR contained 60 Vbeta and 13 Jbeta primers. The authors' processing: Among the unique TCR beta chains that a later analysis counted, about 86 million in all, 9.5 million to 12 million were shared. TCRdb keeps only in-frame clones here, not all; method: immunoSEQ multiplex PCR. V and J calls and clone size come straight from that table; D and trimming were deduced from the DNA. The table records more than 100,000 clones, approximately 79% of them present only once. The CDR3 is 16 residues long. Germline-derived CDR1 and CDR2 are KGHSH and LQKENI. Unmatched junction bases numbered 12, after V lost 3 bases and J lost 8 bases. Broader study findings: In an earlier analysis, in about 530 donors, most V segments appeared productive either ~87% or ~30% of the time. Per published accounts, TCR beta sequences correctly predicted the HLA-A and HLA-B alleles of most subjects.

The sequenced sample was PBMCs. The TCR comes from a man aged 30 to 45 in good health and CMV-seronegative. The V and J genes are TRBV18 and TRBJ2-3, with 9 bases lining up with TRBD2. The CDR3 reads CASSPQGGGALGTQYF. The CDR3 bases are TGTGCCAGCTCACCCCAGGGCGGGGGGGCCTTGGGTACGCAGTATTTT.